The following is a TCR beta chain sequence with its context. Its antigen is currently unknown. This CDR3 has 17 amino acids. J lost 0 bases, V lost 5 bases, and 9 bases had no gene match. The germline gives CDR1 LNHDA, CDR2 SQIVND (reference sequence). Repertoires were generated with immunoSEQ multiplex PCR, while TCRdb's copy carries only in-frame clones and drops some. Altogether around 130,000 clones are present, 80% to 95% being singletons, with the ten largest covering about 3.1%. The data derive from a study of T cell responses to AZD1222 COVID-19 vaccine. In the study overall: Second-dose schedules of about 4 or about 12 weeks were combined. Overall study findings and caveats: The study sampled repertoires only after the peak T cell response. A reported finding is that nearly half of spike-specific TCRs target unmutated variant regions. Compared with day 0, the breadth and depth of the Spike-specific TCR repertoire rose significantly after two doses of AZD1222.

The sequence derives from an adult in good health. The gene calls are TRBV19 and TRBJ2-1; 8 nucleotides match TRBD2. Sample: peripheral blood, taken on day 0 of AZD1222 vaccination. The CDR3 DNA reads as TGTGCCAGTAGTGCTCTAGCGGGTCTTAGCTCCTACAATGAGCAGTTCTTC. It translates to CASSALAGLSSYNEQFF.